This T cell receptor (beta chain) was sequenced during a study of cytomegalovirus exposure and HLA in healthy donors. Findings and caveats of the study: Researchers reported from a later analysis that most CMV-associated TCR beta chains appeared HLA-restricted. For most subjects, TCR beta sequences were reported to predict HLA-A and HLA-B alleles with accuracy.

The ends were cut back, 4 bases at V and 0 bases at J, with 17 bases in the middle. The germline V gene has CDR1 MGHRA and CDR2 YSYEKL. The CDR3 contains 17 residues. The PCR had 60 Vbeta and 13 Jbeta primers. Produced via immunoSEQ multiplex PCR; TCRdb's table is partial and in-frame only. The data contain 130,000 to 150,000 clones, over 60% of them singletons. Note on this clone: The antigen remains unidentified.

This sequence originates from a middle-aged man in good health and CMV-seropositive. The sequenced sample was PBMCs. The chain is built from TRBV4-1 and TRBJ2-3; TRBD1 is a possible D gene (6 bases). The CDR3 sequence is CASSRPQGGPSTDTQYF. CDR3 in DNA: TGCGCCAGCAGCCGCCCCCAAGGGGGACCGAGCACAGATACGCAGTATTTT.